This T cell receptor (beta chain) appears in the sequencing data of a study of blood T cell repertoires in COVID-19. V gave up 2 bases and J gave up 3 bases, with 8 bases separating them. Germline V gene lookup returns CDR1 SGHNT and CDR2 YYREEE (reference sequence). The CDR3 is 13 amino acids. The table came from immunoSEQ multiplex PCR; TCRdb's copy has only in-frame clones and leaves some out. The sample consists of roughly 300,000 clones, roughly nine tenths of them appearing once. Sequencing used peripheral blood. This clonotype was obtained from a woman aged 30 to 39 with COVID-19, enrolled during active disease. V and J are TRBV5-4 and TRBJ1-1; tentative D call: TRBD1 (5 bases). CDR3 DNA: TGTGCCAGCAGCTTAGACAGTTACACTGAAGCTTTCTTT. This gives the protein CASSLDSYTEAFF.